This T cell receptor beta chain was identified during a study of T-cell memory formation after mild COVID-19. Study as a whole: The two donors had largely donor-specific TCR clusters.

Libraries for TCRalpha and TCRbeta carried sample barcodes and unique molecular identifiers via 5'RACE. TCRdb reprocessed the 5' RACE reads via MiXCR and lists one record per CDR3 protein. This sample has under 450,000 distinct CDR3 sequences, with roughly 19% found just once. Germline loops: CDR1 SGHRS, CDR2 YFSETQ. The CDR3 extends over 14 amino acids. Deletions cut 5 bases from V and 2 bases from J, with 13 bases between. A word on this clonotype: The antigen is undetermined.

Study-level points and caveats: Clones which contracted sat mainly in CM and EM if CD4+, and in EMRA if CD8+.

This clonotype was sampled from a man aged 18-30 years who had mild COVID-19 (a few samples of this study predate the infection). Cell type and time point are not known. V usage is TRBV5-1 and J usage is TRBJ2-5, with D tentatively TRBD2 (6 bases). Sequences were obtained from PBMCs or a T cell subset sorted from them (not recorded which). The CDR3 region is CASRPRGGQETQYF. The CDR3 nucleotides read TGCGCCAGCAGACCTCGGGGAGGTCAAGAGACCCAGTACTTC.